A single sample is the source of the 8 T cell receptor delta chains below, sequenced in a study of delta chains in infants with herpesvirus infections. TCR cDNA was made from PBMC RNA with gamma- and delta-chain-specific primers. TCRdb processed the RT-PCR reads again with the CATT caller. The sample contains roughly 1,200 delta-chain clones, 39% of which appear only once. The sample in question was peripheral blood, obtained at time point 3 of longitudinal follow-up. The receptors shown here come from a human donor who was a Ugandan infant, either HIV-exposed or HIV-unexposed (not recorded which).

This clone was seen a handful of times. This chain uses TRDV1 with TRDJ1; 13 bases are shared with TRDD3. The CDR3 runs 20 residues. Unmatched junction bases numbered 12, after V lost 0 bases and J lost 2 bases. Germline CDR1 is TSWWSYY and CDR2 is QGS. The CDR3 reads CALGELLGRTGGYGTDKLIF. As DNA, the CDR3 is TGTGCTCTTGGGGAACTATTAGGACGTACTGGGGGATACGGGACCGATAAACTCATCTTT.

This clone is labeled large. The chain has TRDV1 and TRDJ2; weak D call: TRDD2 (5 bases). The CDR3 sequence is 20 residues long. Germline V lookup: CDR1 TSWWSYY, CDR2 QGS. Trimming pared 4 bases from V and 1 base from J, leaving 25 bases between. DNA for the CDR3: TGTGCTCTTGGGGGTCCTATCCTGAGGGTTGCCGCGAGTTTGACAGCACAACTCTTCTTT. Translation: CALGGPILRVAASLTAQLFF.

V is TRDV1 and J is TRDJ1; 7 nucleotides line up with TRDD3. The CDR3 covers 14 residues. Germline trimming cut 2 bases from V and 3 bases from J; bases unmatched to any gene: 3. CDR1 and CDR2 (germline): TSWWSYY, QGS. CDR3 residues: CALGEGGYADKLIF. The CDR3 DNA is TGTGCTCTTGGGGAAGGAGGATACGCCGATAAACTCATCTTT.

By frequency in the sample, this clone is large. The rearrangement joins TRAV38-2/DV8 to TRDJ1; 8 bases map to TRDD3. J lost 0 bases, V lost 1 base, and 8 bases had no gene match. The CDR3 spans 17 residues. From germline, CDR1 is TSESDYY and CDR2 QEAYKQQN. This chain's CDR3 is CAYRSSLTGGYTDKLIF. CDR3 coding DNA: TGTGCTTATAGGAGCTCCCTCACTGGGGGTTACACCGATAAACTCATCTTT.

In regard to this clone: A much larger clone is a single base away; this may be a read error. This chain links TRDV2 with TRDJ2; 8 nucleotides agree with TRDD3. The CDR3 runs 14 residues. Germline trimming cut 0 bases from V and 12 bases from J; bases unmatched to any gene: 8. The germline gives CDR1 GEAIGNYY, CDR2 EKD. The DNA of the CDR3 is TGTGCCTGTGACACCTGGGGATACACCGATAAACTCTTCTTT. Protein: CACDTWGYTDKLFF.

This chain links TRDV1 with TRDJ1; 13 bases are a match to TRDD3. The CDR3 has 22 residues. The germline V gene has CDR1 TSWWSYY and CDR2 QGS. V trimming: 0 bases; J trimming: 5 bases; junction bases outside the gene matches: 21. The CDR3 reads CALGELIPRYWGIRFMVDKLIF. CDR3 DNA sequence: TGTGCTCTTGGGGAACTCATCCCAAGGTACTGGGGGATACGGTTCATGGTGGATAAACTCATCTTT.

The rearrangement links TRDV1 to TRDJ1; D may be TRDD3 (5 bases). The CDR3 sequence is 20 residues long. Germline CDR1 reads TSWWSYY; CDR2 reads QGS. V was shortened by 2 bases and J by 0 bases, with 25 bases between the two germline ends. The DNA of the CDR3 is TGTGCTCTTGGGGAAGAATGCCCGAAACTAGGGGGTCCTTACACCGATAAACTCATCTTT. Its translation: CALGEECPKLGGPYTDKLIF.

By proportion, this clone is large (0.1 to 1%). This chain links TRDV1 with TRDJ3, with 9 bases matching TRDD3. Germline-derived CDR1 and CDR2 are TSWWSYY and QGS. With 8 bases clipped from V and 4 bases from J, the junction kept 12 bases outside the gene matches. The CDR3 totals 18 residues. The chain's CDR3 is CALSYHWGTRWDTRQMFF. The CDR3 DNA reads TGTGCTCTTAGTTATCACTGGGGGACACGATGGGACACCCGACAGATGTTTTTC.